This record covers a single TCR beta chain. Its antigen is undetermined. J gave up 5 bases and V 6 bases, and 10 bases lay outside the gene matches. Germline V gene sequence: CDR1 LGHNA, CDR2 YSLEER. This CDR3 spans 14 amino acids. These data are taken from a study of T-cell memory formation after mild COVID-19. The study, taken as a whole, reports: The main location of contracting CD4+ clones was CM and EM, and that of contracting CD8+ clones was EMRA.

In TCRdb, the 5' RACE reads were re-called with MiXCR into one record per CDR3 protein. The sample lists fewer than 400,000 distinct CDR3 sequences, 10% to 15% occurring once. This TCR was sampled from a man aged 18 to 35 who had mild COVID-19 (a few samples of this study predate the infection). Cell type and time point are not known. Sequencing used PBMCs or a T cell subset sorted from them (not recorded which). The V and J genes are TRBV4-3 and TRBJ2-7; 7 nucleotides line up with TRBD1. CDR3 residues: CASSLNRGTNEQYF. CDR3 DNA sequence: TGCGCCAGCAGTCTCAACAGGGGTACCAACGAGCAGTACTTC.